A selection of T cell receptor beta chains follows, all from one sample in a study of cytomegalovirus exposure and HLA in healthy donors. Assay: immunoSEQ multiplex PCR; the TCRdb copy retains only in-frame clones and omits some. The data hold over 150,000 clones, with 80% to 85% observed a single time. The specimen sequenced was PBMCs. The receptors were sampled from a boy between 2 and 10 years old in good health and CMV-seronegative. Both conserved end residues are part of each CDR3. Each record gives: clone size, CDR3 length, V gene, J gene, D gene, CDR3 DNA, CDR3 protein. The D gene is left open where the match is weak. Size is stated for part of the rows, as once, few or many counts, or as a class when the clone is expanded.

size: NA
length: 14
V: TRBV27
J: TRBJ2-5
D: NA
DNA: TGTGCCAGCAGTATAGACAGGTACCAAGAGACCCAGTACTTC
CDR3: CASSIDRYQETQYF

size: NA
length: 17
V: TRBV4-1
J: TRBJ2-7
D: NA
DNA: TGCGCCAGCAGCCAAGACCGCGGAGGTCCTTACTCCTACGAGCAGTACTTC
CDR3: CASSQDRGGPYSYEQYF

size: NA
length: 14
V: TRBV6-6
J: TRBJ2-1
D: TRBD2
DNA: TGTGCCAGCAGCTTAGCGGGAGGGCCGGGTGAGCAGTTCTTC
CDR3: CASSLAGGPGEQFF

size: NA
length: 13
V: TRBV7-3
J: TRBJ1-1
D: NA
DNA: TGTGCCAGCAGCTTAGGGGCAGTAACTGAAGCTTTCTTT
CDR3: CASSLGAVTEAFF

size: NA
length: 16
V: TRBV28
J: TRBJ2-5
D: TRBD1
DNA: TGTGCCAGCAGTTTAGACGACAGGGGTTTGCGGGAGACCCAGTACTTC
CDR3: CASSLDDRGLRETQYF

size: NA
length: 15
V: TRBV4-1
J: TRBJ1-5
D: NA
DNA: TGCGCCAGCAGCCAAACCCCAGGGGACAATCAGCCCCAGCATTTT
CDR3: CASSQTPGDNQPQHF

size: NA
length: 16
V: TRBV5-1
J: TRBJ2-3
D: TRBD2
DNA: TGCGCCAGCAGCGGATCTAGCGGGACTAGCACAGATACGCAGTATTTT
CDR3: CASSGSSGTSTDTQYF

size: NA
length: 16
V: TRBV7-9
J: TRBJ2-2
D: NA
DNA: TGTGCCAGCAGCGGATGGACAGTACCCCGGACCGGGGAGCTGTTTTTT
CDR3: CASSGWTVPRTGELFF

size: NA
length: 16
V: TRBV18
J: TRBJ1-1
D: TRBD1
DNA: TGTGCCAGCTCATTCGCCGGGACAGGGGATAACACTGAAGCTTTCTTT
CDR3: CASSFAGTGDNTEAFF

size: few
length: 14
V: TRBV6-5
J: TRBJ1-5
D: TRBD1
DNA: TGTGCCAGCAGTGGGACAGCTAGCAATCAGCCCCAGCATTTT
CDR3: CASSGTASNQPQHF

size: once
length: 18
V: TRBV10-3
J: TRBJ2-3
D: NA
DNA: TGTGCCATCAGTGAGTCAATCGTTAGCGGAATTAGGGGAGATACGCAGTATTTT
CDR3: CAISESIVSGIRGDTQYF

size: NA
length: 18
V: TRBV5-1
J: TRBJ1-1
D: TRBD1
DNA: TGCGCCAGCAGCTTGAAGTTTCCGGGACAGGGTACGTATACTGAAGCTTTCTTT
CDR3: CASSLKFPGQGTYTEAFF

size: once
length: 15
V: TRBV5-1
J: TRBJ2-3
D: TRBD2
DNA: TGCGCCAGCAGCCAACAGCGGGAGTCCTCAGATACGCAGTATTTT
CDR3: CASSQQRESSDTQYF

size: NA
length: 15
V: TRBV9
J: TRBJ1-3
D: NA
DNA: TGTGCCAGCAGTGAACAGGGCCTCGCTGGAAACACCATATATTTT
CDR3: CASSEQGLAGNTIYF

size: NA
length: 13
V: TRBV6-1
J: TRBJ2-7
D: NA
DNA: TGTGCCAGCAGTGAATCTGCAGGTGACGAGCAGTACTTC
CDR3: CASSESAGDEQYF

size: NA
length: 16
V: TRBV5-1
J: TRBJ2-3
D: NA
DNA: TGCGCCAGCAGCTCCCCAGGAGGGGGCGCGGCAGATACGCAGTATTTT
CDR3: CASSSPGGGAADTQYF

size: NA
length: 15
V: TRBV28
J: TRBJ2-3
D: TRBD2
DNA: TGTGCCAGCAGTTTAGCGGGCGGGAGAGGAGATACGCAGTATTTT
CDR3: CASSLAGGRGDTQYF

size: NA
length: 14
V: TRBV30
J: TRBJ2-1
D: NA
DNA: TGTGCCTGGAGTCTCGCGAGGTCCTACAATGAGCAGTTCTTC
CDR3: CAWSLARSYNEQFF

size: NA
length: 15
V: TRBV18
J: TRBJ1-1
D: NA
DNA: TGTGCCAGCTCACCAGTCACAGAGATGAACACTGAAGCTTTCTTT
CDR3: CASSPVTEMNTEAFF

size: few
length: 15
V: TRBV6-1
J: TRBJ1-5
D: TRBD1
DNA: TGTGCCAGCAGTGGACAGGGGTTGGGCAATCAGCCCCAGCATTTT
CDR3: CASSGQGLGNQPQHF

size: NA
length: 14
V: TRBV19
J: TRBJ1-5
D: NA
DNA: TGTGCCAGTAGTATGAGGAGGGGCAATCAGCCCCAGCATTTT
CDR3: CASSMRRGNQPQHF

size: NA
length: 14
V: TRBV28
J: TRBJ1-1
D: NA
DNA: TGTGCCAGCAGTTTGTCCCAGGGTGTCACTGAAGCTTTCTTT
CDR3: CASSLSQGVTEAFF

size: NA
length: 16
V: TRBV28
J: TRBJ2-7
D: TRBD2
DNA: TGTGCCAGCAGTTCTCGACTAGCGGGATTAGTGTACGAGCAGTACTTC
CDR3: CASSSRLAGLVYEQYF

size: NA
length: 14
V: TRBV6-1
J: TRBJ1-2
D: NA
DNA: TGTGCCAGCAGTGAAATCAACAGGGTCGGCGGCTACACCTTC
CDR3: CASSEINRVGGYTF

size: once
length: 10
V: TRBV20-1
J: TRBJ2-7
D: NA
DNA: TGCAGTGCTAGAGATGAGGGAGATAACTTC
CDR3: CSARDEGDNF

size: NA
length: 15
V: TRBV7-2
J: TRBJ1-3
D: TRBD1
DNA: TGTGCCAGCAGCTTAGGGACAGGTACCGCGGACACCATATATTTT
CDR3: CASSLGTGTADTIYF

size: NA
length: 14
V: TRBV7-9
J: TRBJ1-2
D: NA
DNA: TGTGCCAGCAGCTTGGAGACTGCGTTCTATGGCTACACCTTC
CDR3: CASSLETAFYGYTF

size: NA
length: 14
V: TRBV5-4
J: TRBJ2-7
D: NA
DNA: TGTGCCAGCAGCCTCGGACAGCGACCCTACGAGCAGTACTTC
CDR3: CASSLGQRPYEQYF

size: NA
length: 16
V: TRBV4-2
J: TRBJ2-1
D: TRBD2
DNA: TGTGCCAGCAGAGGGACTAGCGGGAGGGGTTACAATGAGCAGTTCTTC
CDR3: CASRGTSGRGYNEQFF

size: NA
length: 14
V: TRBV6-6
J: TRBJ2-1
D: NA
DNA: TGTGCCAGCAGTTACCGGACAGATTACAATGAGCAGTTCTTC
CDR3: CASSYRTDYNEQFF

size: NA
length: 15
V: TRBV10-2
J: TRBJ2-1
D: TRBD2
DNA: TGCGCCAGCAAAAAGGGACTAGCGGGAAACAATGAGCAGTTCTTC
CDR3: CASKKGLAGNNEQFF

size: NA
length: 13
V: TRBV10-3
J: TRBJ2-7
D: NA
DNA: TGTGCCATCGGGGATGGGAGCTCCTACGAGCAGTACTTC
CDR3: CAIGDGSSYEQYF

size: NA
length: 17
V: TRBV5-1
J: TRBJ2-5
D: TRBD2
DNA: TGCGCCAGCAGCTTGGTTTCTAGCGGGATTTTTCAAGAGACCCAGTACTTC
CDR3: CASSLVSSGIFQETQYF

size: NA
length: 14
V: TRBV14
J: TRBJ1-3
D: TRBD1
DNA: TGTGCCAGCAGCCAGACAGGGTCTGGAAACACCATATATTTT
CDR3: CASSQTGSGNTIYF

size: NA
length: 14
V: TRBV5-1
J: TRBJ1-2
D: NA
DNA: TGCGCCAGCAGCTTCCCGGGATCCGTCTATGGCTACACCTTC
CDR3: CASSFPGSVYGYTF